This T cell receptor (beta chain) was profiled in a study of T cells in Graves' hyperthyroidism and ophthalmopathy. Overall study context: Peripheral blood samples were taken at initial diagnosis, prior to any treatment.

The trim removed 1 base at V and 4 bases at J, leaving 4 bases unmatched. This CDR3 spans 16 amino acids. CDR1 and CDR2 from the germline V gene are SGHTA and FQGNSA. Amplification targeted TCR beta CDR3 regions from RNA transcripts. HTBI primers were the set used in a first-round RT-PCR of the TCR CDR3. TCRdb re-analysed the multiplex PCR reads in MiXCR, keeping a single row per CDR3 protein. The repertoire consists of 500,000 or so distinct CDR3 sequences, with more than 15% occurring once and the leading ten covering roughly a sixth. Sequences were obtained from blood. The receptor was isolated from a woman aged 18-29 years with Graves' ophthalmopathy. The genes are TRBV7-2 and TRBJ2-1; 10 bases line up with TRBD2. In DNA form, the CDR3 reads TGTGCCAGCAGCTTAGAAGGGACTAGCGCTTACAATGAGCAGTTCTTC. This encodes CASSLEGTSAYNEQFF.